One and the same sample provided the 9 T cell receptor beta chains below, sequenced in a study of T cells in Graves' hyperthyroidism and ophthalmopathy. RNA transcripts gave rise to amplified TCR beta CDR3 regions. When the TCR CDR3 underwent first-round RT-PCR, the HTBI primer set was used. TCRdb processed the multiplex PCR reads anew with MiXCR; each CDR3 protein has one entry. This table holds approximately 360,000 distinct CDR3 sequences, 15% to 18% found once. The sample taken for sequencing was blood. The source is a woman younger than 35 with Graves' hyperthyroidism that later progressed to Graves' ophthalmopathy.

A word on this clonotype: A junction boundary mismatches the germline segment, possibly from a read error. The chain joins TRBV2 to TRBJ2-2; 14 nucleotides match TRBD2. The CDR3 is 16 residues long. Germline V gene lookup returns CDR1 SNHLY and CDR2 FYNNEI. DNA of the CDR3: TGTGCCAGCAGTATGGGACTAGCGGGAGTCACCGGGGAGCTGTCTTTT. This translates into CASSMGLAGVTGELSF.

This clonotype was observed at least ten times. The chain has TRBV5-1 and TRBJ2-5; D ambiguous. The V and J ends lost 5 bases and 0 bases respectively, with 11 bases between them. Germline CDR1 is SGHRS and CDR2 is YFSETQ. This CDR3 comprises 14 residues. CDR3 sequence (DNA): TGCGCCAGCAGTCTCCGGGCAGACCAAGAGACCCAGTACTTC. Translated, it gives CASSLRADQETQYF.

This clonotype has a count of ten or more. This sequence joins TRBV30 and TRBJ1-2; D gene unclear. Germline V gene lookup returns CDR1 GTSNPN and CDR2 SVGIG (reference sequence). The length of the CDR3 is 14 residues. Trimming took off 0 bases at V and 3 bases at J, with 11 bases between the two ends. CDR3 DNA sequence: TGTGCCTGGAGTGTCCAAAGCAAGTACTATGGCTACACCTTC. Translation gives CAWSVQSKYYGYTF. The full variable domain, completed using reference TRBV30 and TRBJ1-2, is SQTIHQWPATLVQPVGSPLSLECTVEGTSNPNLYWYRQAAGRGLQLLFYSVGIGQISSEVPQNLSASRPQDRQFILSSKKLLLSDSGFYLCAWSVQSKYYGYTFGSGTRLTVV.

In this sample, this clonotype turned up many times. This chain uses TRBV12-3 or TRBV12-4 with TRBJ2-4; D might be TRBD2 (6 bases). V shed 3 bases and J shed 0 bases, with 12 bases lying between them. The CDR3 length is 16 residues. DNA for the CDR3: TGTGCCAGCAGTTTGTGGCAGGGACTAGCCAAAAACATTCAGTACTTC. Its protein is CASSLWQGLAKNIQYF.

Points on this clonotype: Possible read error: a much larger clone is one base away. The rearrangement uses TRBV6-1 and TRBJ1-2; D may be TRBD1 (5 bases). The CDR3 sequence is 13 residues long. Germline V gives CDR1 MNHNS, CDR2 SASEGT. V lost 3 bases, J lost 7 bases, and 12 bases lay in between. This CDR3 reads CASSESNGGGYTF. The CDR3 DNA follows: TGTGCCAGCAGTGAGTCGAACGGGGGTGGCTACACCTTC.

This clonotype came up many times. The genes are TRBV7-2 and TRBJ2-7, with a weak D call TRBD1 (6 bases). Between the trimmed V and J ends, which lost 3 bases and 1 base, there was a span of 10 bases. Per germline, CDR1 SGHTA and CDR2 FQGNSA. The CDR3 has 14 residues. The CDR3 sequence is CASSLPDRSYEQYF. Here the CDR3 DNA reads TGTGCCAGCAGCTTGCCTGACAGGTCCTACGAGCAGTACTTC.

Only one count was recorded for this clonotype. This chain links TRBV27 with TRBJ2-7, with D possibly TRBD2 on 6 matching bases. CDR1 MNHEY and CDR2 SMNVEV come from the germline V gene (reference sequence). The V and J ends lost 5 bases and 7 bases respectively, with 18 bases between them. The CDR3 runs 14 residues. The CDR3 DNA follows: TGTGCCAGCAGTAGAGGCTCTAATGGGAGGGAGCAGTACTTC. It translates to CASSRGSNGREQYF.

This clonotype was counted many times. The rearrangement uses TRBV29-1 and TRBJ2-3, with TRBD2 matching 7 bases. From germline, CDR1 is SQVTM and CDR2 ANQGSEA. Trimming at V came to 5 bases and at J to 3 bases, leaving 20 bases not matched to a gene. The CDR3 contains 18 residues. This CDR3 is CSVYHLILASGGTDTQYF. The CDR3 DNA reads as TGCAGCGTTTATCACCTTATCCTCGCATCGGGGGGAACAGATACGCAGTATTTT.

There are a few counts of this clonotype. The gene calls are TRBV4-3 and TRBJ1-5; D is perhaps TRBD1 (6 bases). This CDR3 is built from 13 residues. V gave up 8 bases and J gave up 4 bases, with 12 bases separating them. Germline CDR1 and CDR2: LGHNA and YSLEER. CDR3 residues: CASSTGLNQPQHF. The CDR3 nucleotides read TGCGCCAGCTCCACAGGGTTGAATCAGCCCCAGCATTTT.